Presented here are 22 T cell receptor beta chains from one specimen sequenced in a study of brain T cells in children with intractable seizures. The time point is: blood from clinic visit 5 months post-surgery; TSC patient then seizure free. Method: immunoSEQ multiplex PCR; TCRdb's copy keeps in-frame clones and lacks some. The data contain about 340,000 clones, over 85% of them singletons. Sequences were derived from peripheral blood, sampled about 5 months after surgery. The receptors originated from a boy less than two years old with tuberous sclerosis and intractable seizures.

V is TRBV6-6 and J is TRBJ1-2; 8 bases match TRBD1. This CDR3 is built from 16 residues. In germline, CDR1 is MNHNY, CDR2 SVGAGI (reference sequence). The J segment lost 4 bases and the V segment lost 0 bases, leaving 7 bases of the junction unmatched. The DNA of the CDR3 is TGTGCCAGCAGTTACTCCACTACAGGGGGTGGCTATGGCTACACCTTC. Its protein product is CASSYSTTGGGYGYTF.

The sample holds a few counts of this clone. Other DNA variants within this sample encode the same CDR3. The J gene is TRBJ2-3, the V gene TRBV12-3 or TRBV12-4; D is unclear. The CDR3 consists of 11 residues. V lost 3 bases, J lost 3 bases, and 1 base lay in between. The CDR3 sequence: CASSLTDTQYF. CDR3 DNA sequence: TGTGCCAGCAGTTTGACAGATACGCAGTATTTT.

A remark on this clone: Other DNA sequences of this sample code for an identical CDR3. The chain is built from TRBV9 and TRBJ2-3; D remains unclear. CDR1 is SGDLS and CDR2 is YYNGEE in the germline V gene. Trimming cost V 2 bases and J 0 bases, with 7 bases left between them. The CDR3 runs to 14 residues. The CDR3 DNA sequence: TGTGCCAGCAGCGTGGTCAGTAGCACAGATACGCAGTATTTT. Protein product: CASSVVSSTDTQYF.

For the CDR3, the DNA is TGCGCCAGCAGCTTTTTATCCCCTCAGAGCACTGAAGCTTTCTTT. This translates into CASSFLSPQSTEAFF. This chain links TRBV5-1 with TRBJ1-1, with unresolved D. Germline V CDR1 and CDR2: SGHRS, YFSETQ. The CDR3 spans 15 residues. Trimming stripped 2 bases from V and 4 bases from J, with 15 bases between. The full variable domain, completed using reference TRBV5-1 and TRBJ1-1, is KAGVTQTPRYLIKTRGQQVTLSCSPISGHRSVSWYQQTPGQGLQFLFEYFSETQRNKGNFPGRFSGRQFSNSRSEMNVSTLELGDSALYLCASSFLSPQSTEAFFGQGTRLTVV.

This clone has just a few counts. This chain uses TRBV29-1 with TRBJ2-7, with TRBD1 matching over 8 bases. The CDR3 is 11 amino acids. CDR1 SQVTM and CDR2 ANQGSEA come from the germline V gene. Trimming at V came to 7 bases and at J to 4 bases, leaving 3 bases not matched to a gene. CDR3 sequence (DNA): TGCAGCGCCACAGGGGGGTACGAGCAGTACTTC. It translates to CSATGGYEQYF.

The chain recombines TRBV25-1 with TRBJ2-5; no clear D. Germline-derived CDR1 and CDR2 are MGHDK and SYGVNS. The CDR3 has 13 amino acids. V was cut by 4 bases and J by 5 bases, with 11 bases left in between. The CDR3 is CASSVGFVETQYF. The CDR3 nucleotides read TGTGCCAGCAGTGTTGGATTTGTTGAGACCCAGTACTTC.

The CDR3 DNA is TGTGCCAGCAGCTTGACTGTCGCAGATACGCAGTATTTT. This encodes CASSLTVADTQYF. The J gene is TRBJ2-3, the V gene TRBV11-3, with D hard to call. This CDR3 is 13 amino acids long. V dropped 3 bases and J dropped 4 bases, with 8 bases sitting between them. Germline CDR1 reads SGHNT; CDR2 reads YENEEA.

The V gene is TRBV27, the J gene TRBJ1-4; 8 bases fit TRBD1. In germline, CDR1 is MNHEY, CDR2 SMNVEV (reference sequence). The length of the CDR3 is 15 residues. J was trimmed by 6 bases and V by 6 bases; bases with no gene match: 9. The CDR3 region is CASSFPQGADEKLFF. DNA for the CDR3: TGTGCCAGCAGCTTTCCTCAGGGGGCCGATGAAAAACTGTTTTTT.

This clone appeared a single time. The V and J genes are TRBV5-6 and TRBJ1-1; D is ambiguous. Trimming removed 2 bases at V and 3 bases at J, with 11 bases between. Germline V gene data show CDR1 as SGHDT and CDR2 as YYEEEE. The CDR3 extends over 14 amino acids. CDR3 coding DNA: TGTGCCAGCAGCTTAATAGGTGTTTACACTGAAGCTTTCTTT. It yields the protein CASSLIGVYTEAFF.

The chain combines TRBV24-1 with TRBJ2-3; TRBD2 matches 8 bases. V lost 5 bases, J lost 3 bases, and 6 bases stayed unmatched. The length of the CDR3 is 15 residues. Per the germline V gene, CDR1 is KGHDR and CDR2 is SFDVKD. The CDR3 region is CATSAGGGRTDTQYF. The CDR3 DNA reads TGTGCCACCAGTGCGGGCGGGGGGAGGACAGATACGCAGTATTTT.

The CDR3 nucleotides are TGCGCCAGCAGCTCCGGGACAGACTATGGCTACACCTTC. Translated: CASSSGTDYGYTF. The chain employs TRBV5-1 and TRBJ1-2, with TRBD1 identical over 7 bases. Germline loops: CDR1 SGHRS, CDR2 YFSETQ. CDR3 length equals 13 residues. V shed 3 bases and J 3 bases; nucleotides not matched to a gene: 2.

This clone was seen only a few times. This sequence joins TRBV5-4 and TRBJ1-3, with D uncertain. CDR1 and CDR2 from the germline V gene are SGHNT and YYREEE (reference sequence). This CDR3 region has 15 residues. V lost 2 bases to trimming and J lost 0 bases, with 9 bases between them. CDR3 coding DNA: TGTGCCAGCAGCTTAAGTCTTAACTCTGGAAACACCATATATTTT. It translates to CASSLSLNSGNTIYF.

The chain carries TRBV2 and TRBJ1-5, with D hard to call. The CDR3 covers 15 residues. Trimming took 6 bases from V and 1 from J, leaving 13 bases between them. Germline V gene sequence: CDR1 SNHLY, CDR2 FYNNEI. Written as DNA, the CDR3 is TGTGCCAGCAGAAATGGTGGCCCCAGCAATCAGCCCCAGCATTTT. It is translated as CASRNGGPSNQPQHF.

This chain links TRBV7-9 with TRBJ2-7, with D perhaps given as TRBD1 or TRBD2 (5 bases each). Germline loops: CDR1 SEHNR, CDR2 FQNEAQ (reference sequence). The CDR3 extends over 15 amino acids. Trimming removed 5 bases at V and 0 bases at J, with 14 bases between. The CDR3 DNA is TGTGCCAGCAGCCCAACTGGGGACGCCTCCTACGAGCAGTACTTC. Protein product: CASSPTGDASYEQYF.

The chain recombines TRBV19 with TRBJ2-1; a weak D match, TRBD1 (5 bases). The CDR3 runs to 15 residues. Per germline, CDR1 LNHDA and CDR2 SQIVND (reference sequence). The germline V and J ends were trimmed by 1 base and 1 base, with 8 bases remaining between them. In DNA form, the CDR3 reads TGTGCCAGTAGTATAGCAGGGTTTTCCTACAATGAGCAGTTCTTC. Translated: CASSIAGFSYNEQFF.

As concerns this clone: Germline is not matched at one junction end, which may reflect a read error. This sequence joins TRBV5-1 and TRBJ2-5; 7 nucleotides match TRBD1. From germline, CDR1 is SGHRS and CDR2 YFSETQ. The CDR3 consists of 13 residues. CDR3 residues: CASSLAEGARTDF. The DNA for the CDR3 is TGCGCCAGCAGCTTGGCCGAGGGGGCCCGGACCGACTTC.

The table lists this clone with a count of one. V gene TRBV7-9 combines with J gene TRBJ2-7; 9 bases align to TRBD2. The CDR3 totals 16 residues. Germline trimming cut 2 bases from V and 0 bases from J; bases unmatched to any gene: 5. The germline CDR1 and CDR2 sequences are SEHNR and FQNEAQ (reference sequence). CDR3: CASSLWQREDSYEQYF. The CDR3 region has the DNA TGTGCCAGCAGCTTATGGCAGCGGGAGGACTCCTACGAGCAGTACTTC.

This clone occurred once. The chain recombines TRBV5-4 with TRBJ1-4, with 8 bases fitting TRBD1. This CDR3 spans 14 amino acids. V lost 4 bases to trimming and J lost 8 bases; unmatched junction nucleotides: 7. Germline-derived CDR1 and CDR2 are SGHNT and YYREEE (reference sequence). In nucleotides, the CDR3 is TGTGCCAGCAGCGAGACAGGGGCGGGCGAAAAACTGTTTTTT. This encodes CASSETGAGEKLFF. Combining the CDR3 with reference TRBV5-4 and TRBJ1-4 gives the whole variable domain ETGVTQSPTHLIKTRGQQVTLRCSSQSGHNTVSWYQQALGQGPQFIFQYYREEENGRGNFPPRFSGLQFPNYSSELNVNALELDDSALYLCASSETGAGEKLFFGSGTQLSVL.

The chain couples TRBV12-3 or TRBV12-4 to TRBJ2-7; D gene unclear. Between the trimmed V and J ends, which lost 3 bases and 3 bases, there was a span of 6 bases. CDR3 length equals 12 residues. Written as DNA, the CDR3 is TGTGCCAGCAGTTTTGGCTTCTACGAGCAGTACTTC. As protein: CASSFGFYEQYF.

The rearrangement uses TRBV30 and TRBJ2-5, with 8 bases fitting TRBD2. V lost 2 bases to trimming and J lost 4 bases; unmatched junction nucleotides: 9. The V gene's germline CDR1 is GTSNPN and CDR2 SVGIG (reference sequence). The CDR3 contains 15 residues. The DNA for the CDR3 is TGTGCCTGGAGTTCGAGCGGGAGACTCCCAGAGACCCAGTACTTC. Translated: CAWSSSGRLPETQYF.

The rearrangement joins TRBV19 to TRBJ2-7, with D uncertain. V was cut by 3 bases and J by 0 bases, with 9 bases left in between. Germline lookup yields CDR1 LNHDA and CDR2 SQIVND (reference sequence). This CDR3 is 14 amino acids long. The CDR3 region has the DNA TGTGCCAGTAGTATCTCCGCCTACTCCTACGAGCAGTACTTC. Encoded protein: CASSISAYSYEQYF.

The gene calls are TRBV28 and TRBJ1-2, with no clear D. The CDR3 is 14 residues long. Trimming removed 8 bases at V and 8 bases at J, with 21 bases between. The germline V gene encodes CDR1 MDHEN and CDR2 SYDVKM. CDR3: CASSFGPSTAGYTF. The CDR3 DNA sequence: TGTGCCAGCTCCTTCGGACCTTCAACGGCGGGCTACACCTTC.